This record covers a single T cell receptor beta chain. Germline trimming cut 7 bases from V and 7 bases from J; bases unmatched to any gene: 6. This CDR3 region has 12 residues. CDR1 is SNHLY and CDR2 is FYNNEI in the germline V gene. The sample comes from a study of cytomegalovirus exposure and HLA in healthy donors. 60 Vbeta and 13 Jbeta primers were used in PCR. This table comes from immunoSEQ multiplex PCR, and its TCRdb copy is limited to in-frame clones, with some not included. The data show some 180,000 clones, with 65% to 90% seen just once and more than 0.95% held by the top ten. The sequence came from a girl aged 2-10 years in good health and CMV-seropositive. Sequencing was done on a sample of PBMCs. This chain uses TRBV2 with TRBJ1-2, with 7 bases fitting TRBD1. The CDR3 is CASNEQGIGYTF. CDR3 coding DNA: TGTGCCAGCAACGAACAGGGGATTGGCTACACCTTC.